Listed here are 17 T cell receptor beta chains from one sample, sequenced in a study of metastatic and nonmetastatic thyroid tumors. Thyroid surgery was preceded by no treatment in any patient. TCRdb re-analyzed the PCR reads through MiXCR. The sample yields over 15,000 clones, roughly 32% seen once. The sample was blood. The receptors were sampled from a female donor with papillary thyroid cancer or a benign thyroid nodule (not recorded which). Some clones in this sample may be carry-over from other donors' samples.

In its sample, this clone is medium-sized (0.01 to 0.1%). The chain employs TRBV11-2 and TRBJ1-3; TRBD1 aligns across 7 bases. CDR1 is SGHAT and CDR2 is FQNNGV in the germline V gene. V shed 5 bases, J shed 6 bases, and the junction held 1 base outside the gene matches. This CDR3 is built from 12 residues. This chain's CDR3 is CASSTGENTIYF. CDR3 sequence (DNA): TGTGCCAGCAGCACAGGGGAAAACACCATATATTTT. Filled out from reference TRBV11-2 and TRBJ1-3, the complete variable domain reads EAGVAQSPRYKIIEKRQSVAFWCNPISGHATLYWYQQILGQGPKLLIQFQNNGVVDDSQLPKDRFSAERLKGVDSTLKIQPAKLEDSAVYLCASSTGENTIYFGEGSWLTVV.

Comments on this clone: A much larger clone is a single base away; this may be a read error. The gene calls are TRBV29-1 and TRBJ1-2, with D possibly matching TRBD1 (6 bases). The CDR3 has 11 amino acids. V gave up 8 bases and J gave up 5 bases, with 12 bases separating them. Germline CDR1 reads SQVTM; CDR2 reads ANQGSEA. CDR3 loop: CSWGGAYGYTF. The CDR3 DNA reads TGCAGCTGGGGGGGGGCTTATGGCTACACCTTC.

The chain couples TRBV7-8 to TRBJ1-5; D gene unclear. The germline V and J ends were trimmed by 0 bases and 0 bases, with 12 bases remaining between them. Germline CDR1 is SGHVS and CDR2 is FQNEAQ. The CDR3 consists of 17 residues. DNA for the CDR3: TGTGCCAGCAGCTTAGCGTTGTGGCGGACTAGCAATCAGCCCCAGCATTTT. Translating it yields CASSLALWRTSNQPQHF.

This clone was recorded many times. A read error may be the cause here, since a much bigger clone is one base away. This chain uses TRBV6-2 or TRBV6-3 with TRBJ1-5; perhaps TRBD1 as D (6 bases). Germline CDR1 is MNHEY and CDR2 is SVGEGT. The CDR3 is made up of 14 amino acids. V lost 9 bases, J lost 6 bases, and 18 bases lay in between. The DNA for the CDR3 is TGTGCCAGTAACCGGCGGGGGGGCGGTCAGCCCCAGCATTTT. As protein: CASNRRGGGQPQHF.

This clone was observed a few times. The V and J genes are TRBV7-9 and TRBJ1-1; 8 bases align to TRBD1. The CDR3 covers 12 residues. Germline assignment: CDR1 SEHNR and CDR2 FQNEAQ (reference sequence). V lost 7 bases, J lost 13 bases, and 11 bases stayed unmatched. This chain's CDR3 is CASNSEDRADFF. Written as DNA, the CDR3 is TGTGCCAGCAACTCGGAGGACAGGGCCGATTTCTTT.

This clone showed up many times. The chain carries TRBV30 and TRBJ2-1, with D perhaps matching TRBD2 (5 bases). Trimming shortened V by 2 bases and J by 0 bases, and 11 bases separated the two germline ends. The CDR3 is 15 amino acids. Germline V CDR1 and CDR2: GTSNPN, SVGIG (reference sequence). The CDR3 loop is CAWSSDGISYNEQFF. DNA for the CDR3: TGTGCCTGGAGTTCCGACGGGATCTCCTACAATGAGCAGTTCTTC.

This chain connects TRBV2 to TRBJ2-3, with 15 bases identical to TRBD2. Trimming cost V 4 bases and J 6 bases; bases outside gene matches: 8. The CDR3 loop spans 17 amino acids. In germline, CDR1 is SNHLY, CDR2 FYNNEI. This chain's CDR3 is CASSGTSGGASKDTQYF. DNA of the CDR3: TGTGCCAGCAGTGGGACTAGCGGGGGGGCGTCTAAGGATACGCAGTATTTT.

This clone is termed medium-sized. The V and J genes are TRBV18 and TRBJ2-3, with unresolved D. CDR1 is KGHSH and CDR2 is LQKENI in the germline V gene. V lost 1 base and J 3 bases, leaving 5 bases between the germline ends. The CDR3 runs 13 residues. CDR3 nucleotides: TGTGCCAGCTCACCACTTTTAACAGATACGCAGTATTTT. Its protein product is CASSPLLTDTQYF.

This clone was seen many times. This chain links TRBV30 with TRBJ2-1; no reliable D call. Germline V gene data show CDR1 as GTSNPN and CDR2 as SVGIG (reference sequence). V lost 1 base to trimming and J lost 6 bases, with 10 bases between them. The CDR3 is made up of 13 amino acids. This CDR3 reads CAWSEVYGNEQFF. The CDR3 bases are TGTGCCTGGAGTGAGGTGTATGGCAATGAGCAGTTCTTC. The whole variable domain, remainder taken from reference TRBV30 and TRBJ2-1, is SQTIHQWPATLVQPVGSPLSLECTVEGTSNPNLYWYRQAAGRGLQLLFYSVGIGQISSEVPQNLSASRPQDRQFILSSKKLLLSDSGFYLCAWSEVYGNEQFFGPGTRLTVL.

This clone has at least ten counts. The CDR3 protein is CASTANTGELFF. CDR3 nucleotide sequence: TGTGCCAGCACAGCTAACACCGGGGAGCTGTTTTTT. The rearrangement uses TRBV3-1 and TRBJ2-2; D uncertain. V was trimmed by 7 bases and J by 2 bases, leaving 5 bases between them. This CDR3 is 12 amino acids long. The V gene's germline CDR1 is LGHDT and CDR2 YNNKEL (reference sequence).

The rearrangement uses TRBV3-1 and TRBJ1-1, with D perhaps TRBD1 (5 bases). V lost 2 bases to trimming and J lost 4 bases, with 11 bases between them. Germline V lookup: CDR1 LGHDT, CDR2 YNNKEL (reference sequence). The CDR3 has 14 residues. The CDR3 loop reads CASSQREGSTEAFF. As DNA, the CDR3 is TGTGCCAGCAGCCAAAGGGAGGGGAGCACTGAAGCTTTCTTT.

The rearrangement uses TRBV27 and TRBJ2-1, with 8 positions matching TRBD2. Germline lookup yields CDR1 MNHEY and CDR2 SMNVEV (reference sequence). The CDR3 is 16 residues long. V dropped 6 bases and J dropped 0; count of bases not matched to a gene: 7. In DNA, the CDR3 is TGTGCCAGCAGAGAAGTAGCGGGGTACTCCTACAATGAGCAGTTCTTC. Protein: CASREVAGYSYNEQFF.

This clone was counted only a few times. The chain recombines TRBV4-1 with TRBJ2-7; 7 nucleotides align to TRBD2. The trim removed 1 base at V and 4 bases at J, leaving 7 bases unmatched. Germline V gene sequence: CDR1 MGHRA, CDR2 YSYEKL. The CDR3 length is 15 residues. The CDR3 loop is CASSQVPGAGYEQYF. As DNA, the CDR3 is TGCGCCAGCAGCCAAGTCCCGGGAGCGGGGTACGAGCAGTACTTC.

This clone was seen ten or more times. CDR3 DNA sequence: TGTGCCAGCAGCGTAGGCGGCGGGGTGTACCAAGAGACCCAGTACTTC. Residues: CASSVGGGVYQETQYF. V and J are TRBV9 and TRBJ2-5, with TRBD2 as a possible D gene (6 bases). This CDR3 has 16 residues. Germline CDR1 and CDR2: SGDLS and YYNGEE. V lost 0 bases, J lost 0 bases, and 12 bases lay in between.

This clone was detected ten times or more. V gene TRBV5-4 combines with J gene TRBJ2-3; no firm D call. V lost 2 bases and J 5 bases, leaving 3 bases between the germline ends. The CDR3 is 11 amino acids. Germline-derived CDR1 and CDR2 are SGHNT and YYREEE (reference sequence). The CDR3 protein is CASSLKDTQYF. CDR3 nucleotides: TGTGCCAGCAGCTTAAAAGATACGCAGTATTTT.

This chain joins TRBV30 and TRBJ1-2, with D perhaps TRBD1 (5 bases). The germline V gene has CDR1 GTSNPN and CDR2 SVGIG (reference sequence). Trimming left V 3 bases short and J 7 bases short, with 15 bases between. The CDR3 extends over 13 amino acids. The CDR3 reads CAWSLDGGTGYTF. CDR3 nucleotide sequence: TGTGCCTGGAGCCTCGACGGGGGGACTGGCTACACCTTC.

Note on this clone: One junction end disagrees with the germline gene, perhaps due to a read error. The J gene is TRBJ2-1, the V gene TRBV5-1; D may be TRBD2 (5 bases). Germline CDR1 SGHRS, CDR2 YFSETQ. The CDR3 sequence is 15 residues long. In DNA, the CDR3 is TGCGCCGGCAGCGCCGCGTCTAGCACCTACAATGAGCAGTTCTTC. This encodes CAGSAASSTYNEQFF.